Listed below are T cell receptor beta chains from one sample, sequenced in a study of T cell responses to AZD1222 COVID-19 vaccine. This table comes from immunoSEQ multiplex PCR, and its TCRdb copy is limited to in-frame clones, with some not included. The profile covers approximately 60,000 clones, with 86% appearing a single time and 6.9% taken by the ten largest. The sample in question was peripheral blood, obtained 28 days after the second AZD1222 dose. These receptors all come from an adult who received the AZD1222 COVID-19 vaccine. The CDR3 runs from the conserved cysteine through the conserved F or W. Fields, in order: J gene, clone size, D gene, CDR3 length, V gene, CDR3 protein, CDR3 DNA. The D gene is left open where the match is weak. A clone size is listed for some rows: how often the clone was seen (once, few, many), or a class if it is expanded.

>TRBJ1-2|.|.|14|TRBV7-9
CASSLEGGNYGYTF
TGTGCCAGCAGCTTAGAGGGGGGGAACTATGGCTACACCTTC
>TRBJ1-5|.|.|12|TRBV28
CASSSFDQPQHF
TGTGCCAGCAGTTCGTTTGATCAGCCCCAGCATTTT
>TRBJ1-1|.|TRBD1|14|TRBV18
CASSPQDRDTEAFF
TGTGCCAGCTCACCACAGGACAGGGATACTGAAGCTTTCTTT
>TRBJ1-1|.|TRBD1|15|TRBV5-1
CASRYTGTENTEAFF
TGCGCCAGCAGATACACCGGGACAGAGAACACTGAAGCTTTCTTT
>TRBJ2-5|.|.|12|TRBV19
CALKGVQETQYF
TGTGCCCTCAAGGGAGTTCAAGAGACCCAGTACTTC
>TRBJ1-2|.|.|12|TRBV7-9
CASSFGGDGYTF
TGTGCCAGCAGCTTTGGGGGCGATGGCTACACCTTC
>TRBJ2-5|.|.|14|TRBV7-9
CASSLAGKVETQYF
TGTGCCAGCAGCTTAGCCGGGAAAGTAGAGACCCAGTACTTC
>TRBJ1-5|.|.|16|TRBV19
CASSIGGSEGGQPQHF
TGTGCCAGTAGTATAGGGGGCAGTGAGGGCGGTCAGCCCCAGCATTTT
>TRBJ2-1|.|.|15|TRBV7-2
CASTSVSSSYNEQFF
TGTGCCAGCACTAGCGTATCGAGCTCCTACAATGAGCAGTTCTTC
>TRBJ1-1|.|.|15|TRBV19
CASSIGPWEGTEAFF
TGTGCCAGTAGTATCGGGCCATGGGAAGGCACTGAAGCTTTCTTT
>TRBJ2-5|.|.|14|TRBV5-1
CASSLVDRQETQYF
TGCGCCAGCAGCTTGGTTGACAGGCAAGAGACCCAGTACTTC
>TRBJ2-1|.|TRBD1|14|TRBV10-3
CAIIRTGEVNEQFF
TGTGCCATCATTCGGACAGGGGAAGTTAATGAGCAGTTCTTC
>TRBJ2-3|.|.|17|TRBV2
CASRPLVAGYSTDTQYF
TGTGCCAGCAGACCCCTCGTGGCGGGATACAGCACAGATACGCAGTATTTT
>TRBJ1-3|.|.|12|TRBV30
CAWSYGENTIYF
TGTGCCTGGAGTTATGGAGAAAACACCATATATTTT
>TRBJ2-1|few|TRBD2|16|TRBV28
CASSSPTSGSYNEQFF
TGTGCCAGCAGTTCACCCACTAGCGGTTCCTACAATGAGCAGTTCTTC
>TRBJ2-1|.|TRBD1|15|TRBV7-9
CASSAPGQGNNEQFF
TGTGCCAGCAGCGCACCGGGACAGGGCAACAATGAGCAGTTCTTC
>TRBJ1-4|.|.|15|TRBV6-1
CASSEPGGSNEKLFF
TGTGCCAGCAGTGAACCGGGGGGCTCTAATGAAAAACTGTTTTTT
>TRBJ1-4|.|TRBD1|17|TRBV7-9
CASSSPRAGGYLEELFF
TGTGCCAGCAGCTCGCCAAGGGCAGGGGGGTACCTTGAGGAACTGTTTTTT
>TRBJ1-5|once|.|15|TRBV5-1
CASSLEPDSNQPQHF
TGCGCCAGCAGCTTGGAGCCGGATAGCAATCAGCCCCAGCATTTT
>TRBJ1-3|.|.|13|TRBV5-1
CASGDNSGNTIYF
TGCGCCAGCGGGGACAACTCTGGAAACACCATATATTTT
>TRBJ1-2|once|.|14|TRBV4-1
CASSQDSGSYGYTF
TGCGCCAGCAGCCAAGATTCCGGCAGCTATGGCTACACCTTC
>TRBJ2-2|.|TRBD2|18|TRBV18
CASSQRSIAGSGTGELFF
TGTGCCAGCTCTCAACGATCAATAGCGGGGTCGGGCACCGGGGAGCTGTTTTTT
>TRBJ2-7|.|TRBD1|13|TRBV6-5
CAGGRRTGYEQYF
TGTGCCGGAGGAAGGAGGACAGGGTACGAGCAGTACTTC
>TRBJ2-5|.|.|13|TRBV7-2
CASSLDWDETQYF
TGTGCCAGCAGCTTAGACTGGGATGAGACCCAGTACTTC
>TRBJ2-5|.|.|13|TRBV9
CASSVGDQETQYF
TGTGCCAGCAGCGTAGGGGACCAAGAGACCCAGTACTTC
>TRBJ2-2|once|TRBD1|13|TRBV28
CAVRDSNTGELFF
TGTGCCGTAAGGGACAGCAACACCGGGGAGCTGTTTTTT
>TRBJ1-2|.|.|17|TRBV7-9
CASSLSSGVRGFYGYTF
TGTGCCAGCAGCTTGAGTTCGGGGGTCAGGGGTTTCTATGGCTACACCTTC
>TRBJ1-5|once|.|15|TRBV19
CASSMNGGEFQPQHF
TGTGCCAGTAGTATGAATGGGGGGGAGTTTCAGCCCCAGCATTTT
>TRBJ1-6|.|.|16|TRBV7-8
CASSPSGVVDNSPLHF
TGTGCCAGCAGCCCCTCAGGGGTAGTGGATAATTCACCCCTCCACTTT
>TRBJ2-5|.|.|13|TRBV9
CASSVSPGTTQYF
TGTGCCAGCAGCGTTAGTCCGGGGACTACCCAGTACTTC
>TRBJ2-7|.|TRBD1|11|TRBV28
CASSLRDRVNF
TGTGCCAGCAGTTTAAGGGACAGGGTTAACTTC
>TRBJ1-6|.|TRBD1|16|TRBV28
CASSLVGTGIGSPLHF
TGTGCCAGCAGTTTAGTAGGGACAGGAATTGGTTCACCCCTCCACTTT
>TRBJ1-2|.|.|14|TRBV7-9
CASSLAGQLYGYTF
TGTGCCAGCAGCTTAGCGGGGCAGCTCTATGGCTACACCTTC
>TRBJ2-5|.|.|14|TRBV5-1
CASSQGRRQETQYF
TGCGCCAGCAGCCAGGGACGGAGACAAGAGACCCAGTACTTC
>TRBJ1-3|.|.|15|TRBV7-9
CASSPGAGFGNTIYF
TGTGCCAGCAGCCCAGGGGCAGGGTTCGGAAACACCATATATTTT
>TRBJ2-1|.|.|11|TRBV5-1
CASSVRTEQFF
TGCGCCAGCAGCGTGAGGACTGAGCAGTTCTTC
>TRBJ2-1|.|TRBD2|17|TRBV15
CATSRDLLAGPYNEQFF
TGTGCCACCAGCAGAGATCTGCTAGCGGGGCCCTACAATGAGCAGTTCTTC
>TRBJ2-7|.|.|13|TRBV2
CASSVTSSLEQYF
TGTGCCAGCAGTGTAACTTCAAGCCTCGAGCAGTACTTC
>TRBJ2-5|.|.|20|TRBV12-2
CASRLGGTSGGARPQETQYF
TGTGCAAGTCGCTTAGGTGGGACTAGCGGGGGGGCAAGGCCCCAAGAGACCCAGTACTTC
>TRBJ1-6|.|.|13|TRBV7-2
CASSTSRSSPLHF
TGTGCCAGCAGCACGTCGAGGAGTTCACCCCTCCACTTT
>TRBJ2-2|.|.|15|TRBV11-1
CASSVQGGRAGELFF
TGTGCCAGCAGCGTACAGGGAGGTCGTGCCGGGGAGCTGTTTTTT
>TRBJ2-1|.|.|17|TRBV10-3
CAIRGGGQSGVSNEQFF
TGTGCCATCAGAGGAGGGGGGCAGTCGGGAGTCTCCAATGAGCAGTTCTTC
>TRBJ1-6|.|.|14|TRBV3-1/TRBV3-2
CASSQSDYNSPLHF
TGTGCCAGCAGCCAATCAGATTATAATTCACCCCTCCACTTT
>TRBJ2-7|.|TRBD2|16|TRBV7-3
CASSPGGLAGGNEQYF
TGTGCCAGCAGCCCCGGCGGACTAGCGGGAGGTAACGAGCAGTACTTC
>TRBJ2-7|.|.|12|TRBV27
CASNAGWGEQYF
TGTGCCAGCAATGCTGGTTGGGGCGAGCAGTACTTC
>TRBJ2-7|.|.|14|TRBV21-1
CASSPQESSYEQYF
TGTGCCAGCAGCCCACAGGAGAGCTCCTACGAGCAGTACTTC
>TRBJ2-1|.|.|14|TRBV19
CASRMGGSYNEQFF
TGTGCCAGTAGGATGGGTGGCTCCTACAATGAGCAGTTCTTC
>TRBJ1-6|.|.|17|TRBV5-6
CASSLGLGNSYNSPLHF
TGTGCCAGCAGCTTGGGACTTGGCAACTCCTATAATTCACCCCTCCACTTT
>TRBJ1-6|.|.|11|TRBV19
CASSIYGGLHF
TGTGCCAGTAGTATCTATGGCGGACTCCACTTT
>TRBJ1-5|.|.|12|TRBV28
CASQVSNQPQHF
TGTGCCAGCCAGGTTAGCAATCAGCCCCAGCATTTT
>TRBJ1-3|.|.|17|TRBV5-6
CASSLPLRPLSGNTIYF
TGTGCCAGCAGCTTACCCCTACGACCGCTTTCTGGAAACACCATATATTTT
>TRBJ2-7|.|.|16|TRBV7-9
CASSLGGLDSPYEQYF
TGTGCCAGCAGCTTAGGCGGATTGGACAGCCCCTACGAGCAGTACTTC
>TRBJ1-4|.|.|16|TRBV6-5
CASSYEVLSADEKLFF
TGTGCCAGCAGTTACGAGGTCTTGAGCGCGGATGAAAAACTGTTTTTT
>TRBJ1-5|once|.|16|TRBV27
CASSSYRSGGNQPQHF
TGTGCCAGCAGTTCCTATAGGAGCGGGGGGAATCAGCCCCAGCATTTT
>TRBJ2-1|.|.|15|TRBV6-5
CASSYSRQGGNEQFF
TGTGCCAGCAGTTACTCACGACAGGGAGGCAATGAGCAGTTCTTC